Described below is a single T cell receptor beta chain sequence and its context. The antigen is unknown. This record belongs to a study of CD8 T cells in ankylosing spondylitis. In making TCR beta libraries, quantitative 5'-RACE with molecular barcodes was used. MiXCR, applied by TCRdb to the 5' RACE reads, yields one record per CDR3 protein. This table holds under 950,000 distinct CDR3 sequences, under 20% found once. Notes on the study in general: Clones linked to disease were reported to show significant enrichment in matched ankylosing spondylitis synovial fluid. Seven to nine highly homologous variants made up a TCR beta motif, and this motif appeared characteristic of ankylosing spondylitis blood. Previously reported in reactive arthritis synovial fluid and blood were some of the motif variants.

The CDR3 extends over 16 amino acids. Germline V gene data show CDR1 as SNHLY and CDR2 as FYNNEI. The V gene end was trimmed by 4 bases and the J gene end by 1 base; junction bases not matched to a gene: 9. The sequence was obtained from a male donor with ankylosing spondylitis. The sample comprised blood, either unsorted or a sorted T cell fraction (not recorded which). V gene TRBV2 combines with J gene TRBJ1-1; 7 bases map to TRBD1. The CDR3 nucleotides are TGTGCCAGCAGTGTGGACCCGACAGGGCCGAACACTGAAGCTTTCTTT. Amino acids: CASSVDPTGPNTEAFF.